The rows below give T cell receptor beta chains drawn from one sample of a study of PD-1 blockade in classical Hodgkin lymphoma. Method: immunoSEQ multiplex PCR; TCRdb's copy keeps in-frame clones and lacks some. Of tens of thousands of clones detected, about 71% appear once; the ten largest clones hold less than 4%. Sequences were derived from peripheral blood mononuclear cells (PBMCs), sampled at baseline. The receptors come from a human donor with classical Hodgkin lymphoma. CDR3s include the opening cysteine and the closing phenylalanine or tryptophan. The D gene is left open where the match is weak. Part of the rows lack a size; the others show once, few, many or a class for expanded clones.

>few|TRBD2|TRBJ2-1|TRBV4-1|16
CASSQDRQRGGNEQFF
TGCGCCAGCAGCCAAGATCGTCAGCGGGGGGGAAATGAGCAGTTCTTC
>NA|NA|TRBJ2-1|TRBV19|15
CASSMSSAKVDEQFF
TGTGCCAGTAGTATGTCAAGCGCGAAGGTCGATGAGCAGTTCTTC
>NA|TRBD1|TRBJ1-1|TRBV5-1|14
CASSPGQGNTEAFF
TGCGCCAGCAGTCCGGGACAGGGGAACACTGAAGCTTTCTTT
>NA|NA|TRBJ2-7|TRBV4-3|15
CASSQEGGGFYEQYF
TGCGCCAGCAGCCAAGAAGGGGGGGGATTCTACGAGCAGTACTTC
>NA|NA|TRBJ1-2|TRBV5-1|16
CASSLGVDRLDYGYTF
TGCGCCAGCAGCTTGGGAGTAGATCGTTTGGACTATGGCTACACCTTC
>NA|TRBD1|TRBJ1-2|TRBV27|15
CASSPGQGASYGYTF
TGTGCCAGCAGTCCCGGACAGGGCGCCTCCTATGGCTACACCTTC
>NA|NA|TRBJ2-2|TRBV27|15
CASTWDRSNTGELFF
TGTGCCAGCACTTGGGACCGATCGAACACCGGGGAGCTGTTTTTT
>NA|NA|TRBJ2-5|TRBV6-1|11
CASSEVVTQYF
TGTGCCAGCAGTGAAGTGGTGACCCAGTACTTC
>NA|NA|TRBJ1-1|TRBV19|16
CASSISPFSRSSKAFF
TGTGCCAGTAGTATATCTCCCTTCTCCAGGAGTAGTAAAGCTTTCTTT
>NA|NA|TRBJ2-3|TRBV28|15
CASTWAGLRTDTQYF
TGTGCCAGTACCTGGGCGGGACTGCGCACAGATACGCAGTATTTT
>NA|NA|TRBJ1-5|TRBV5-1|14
CASSLGYSNQPQHF
TGCGCCAGCAGCTTGGGTTATAGCAATCAGCCCCAGCATTTT
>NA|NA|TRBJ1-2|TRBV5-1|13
CASSLGDVYGYTF
TGCGCCAGCAGCTTGGGAGACGTCTATGGCTACACCTTC
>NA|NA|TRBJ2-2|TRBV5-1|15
CASSLGAANTGELFF
TGCGCCAGCAGCTTGGGGGCCGCGAACACCGGGGAGCTGTTTTTT
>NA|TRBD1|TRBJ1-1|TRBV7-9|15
CASSSQGVGGTEAFF
TGTGCCAGCAGCTCTCAGGGGGTAGGAGGCACTGAAGCTTTCTTT
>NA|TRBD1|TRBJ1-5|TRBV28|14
CASQDRGDNQPQHF
TGTGCCAGCCAGGACAGGGGCGACAATCAGCCCCAGCATTTT
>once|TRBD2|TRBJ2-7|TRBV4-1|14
CASSQAGGGYEQYF
TGCGCCAGCAGCCAAGCGGGGGGGGGCTACGAGCAGTACTTC
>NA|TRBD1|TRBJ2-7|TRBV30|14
CAWSDNRGSYEQYF
TGTGCCTGGAGTGATAACAGGGGCTCCTACGAGCAGTACTTC
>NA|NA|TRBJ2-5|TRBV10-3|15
CAISFRSRERETQYF
TGTGCCATCAGCTTTAGGAGCAGGGAGAGGGAGACCCAGTACTTC
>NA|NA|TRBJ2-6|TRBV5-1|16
CASSLVGGARPNVLTF
TGCGCCAGCAGCTTGGTGGGGGGGGCGCGCCCCAACGTCCTGACTTTC
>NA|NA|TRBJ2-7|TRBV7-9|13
CASSSNRSYEQYF
TGTGCCAGCAGTTCCAATAGGTCTTACGAGCAGTACTTC
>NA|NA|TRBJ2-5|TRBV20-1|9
CSAPETQYF
TGCAGTGCGCCGGAGACCCAGTACTTC
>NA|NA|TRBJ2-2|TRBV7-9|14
CASSQYVSDRELFF
TGTGCCAGCAGCCAATACGTATCGGATAGGGAGCTGTTTTTT
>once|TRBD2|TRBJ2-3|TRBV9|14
CASSVDGGDDTQYF
TGTGCCAGCAGCGTAGACGGGGGGGATGATACGCAGTATTTT
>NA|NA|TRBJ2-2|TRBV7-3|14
CASSTGLDTGELFF
TGTGCCAGCAGCACAGGGCTTGACACCGGGGAGCTGTTTTTT
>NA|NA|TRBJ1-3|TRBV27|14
CASSFSGSENTIYF
TGTGCCAGCAGTTTTTCAGGGTCCGAAAACACCATATATTTT
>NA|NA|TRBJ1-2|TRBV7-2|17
CASSPVGQGRSNYGYTF
TGTGCCAGCAGCCCTGTGGGGCAGGGGCGGTCTAACTATGGCTACACCTTC
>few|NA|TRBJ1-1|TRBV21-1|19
CASSKEGKRKSTLNTEAFF
TGTGCCAGCAGCAAAGAGGGCAAAAGAAAATCAACCCTGAACACTGAAGCTTTCTTT
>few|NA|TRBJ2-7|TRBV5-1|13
CASSLEPMYEQYF
TGCGCCAGCAGCTTGGAACCTATGTACGAGCAGTACTTC
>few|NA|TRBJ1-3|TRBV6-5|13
CASSYSRGNTIYF
TGTGCCAGCAGTTACTCGCGTGGAAACACCATATATTTT
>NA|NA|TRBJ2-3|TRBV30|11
CAWRGTDTQYF
TGTGCCTGGAGGGGCACAGATACGCAGTATTTT
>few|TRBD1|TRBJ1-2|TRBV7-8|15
CASSSSGQGNYGYTF
TGTGCCAGCAGCTCTTCTGGACAGGGGAACTATGGCTACACCTTC
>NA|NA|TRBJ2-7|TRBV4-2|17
CASSQGGLFKGPYEQYF
TGTGCCAGCAGCCAAGGGGGACTTTTTAAGGGCCCCTACGAGCAGTACTTC
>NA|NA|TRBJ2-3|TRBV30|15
CACSLTGVSTDTQYF
TGTGCCTGCTCGCTGACAGGAGTATCCACAGATACGCAGTATTTT
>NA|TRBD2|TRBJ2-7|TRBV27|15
CASSARAGAHYEQYF
TGTGCCAGCAGTGCACGAGCGGGGGCCCACTACGAGCAGTACTTC
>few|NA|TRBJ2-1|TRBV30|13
CAWSDGGTGEQFF
TGTGCCTGGAGTGATGGGGGGACGGGTGAGCAGTTCTTC
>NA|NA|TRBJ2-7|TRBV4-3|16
CASSQDDFVQGNEQYF
TGCGCCAGCAGCCAAGATGATTTCGTTCAGGGGAACGAGCAGTACTTC
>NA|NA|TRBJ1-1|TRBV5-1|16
CASRGAGGMGNTEAFF
TGCGCCAGCAGAGGGGCCGGGGGGATGGGGAACACTGAAGCTTTCTTT
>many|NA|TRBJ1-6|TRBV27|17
CASSLQILSSYNSPLHF
TGTGCCAGCAGCCTTCAGATCCTGAGCTCCTATAATTCACCCCTCCACTTT
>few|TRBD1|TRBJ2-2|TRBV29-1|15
CSVPGQGALTGELFF
TGCAGCGTTCCGGGACAGGGGGCGCTGACCGGGGAGCTGTTTTTT
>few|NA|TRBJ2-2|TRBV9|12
CASSVVAGELFF
TGTGCCAGCAGCGTAGTGGCCGGGGAGCTGTTTTTT
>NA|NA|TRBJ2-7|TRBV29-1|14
CSVEIGPGWGEQYF
TGCAGCGTTGAAATAGGGCCCGGCTGGGGCGAGCAGTACTTC
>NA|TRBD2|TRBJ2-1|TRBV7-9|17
CASSSRTSGGDADEQFF
TGTGCCAGCAGCTCAAGGACTAGCGGGGGGGATGCGGATGAGCAGTTCTTC
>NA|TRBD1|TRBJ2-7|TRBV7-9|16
CASSLGQGQGHYEQYF
TGTGCCAGCAGCTTAGGCCAGGGACAGGGACACTACGAGCAGTACTTC
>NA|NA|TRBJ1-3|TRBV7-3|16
CASSLTDPFSGNTIYF
TGTGCCAGCAGCTTAACCGACCCCTTCTCTGGAAACACCATATATTTT
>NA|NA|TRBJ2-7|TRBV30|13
CAIKGGGKHEQYF
TGTGCCATCAAAGGTGGCGGGAAGCACGAGCAGTACTTC
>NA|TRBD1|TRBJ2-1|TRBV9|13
CASSVGGTGEQFF
TGTGCCAGCAGCGTAGGGGGGACAGGAGAGCAGTTCTTC
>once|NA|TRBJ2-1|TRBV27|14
CASSLFSSYNEQFF
TGTGCCAGCAGTTTATTCAGCTCCTACAATGAGCAGTTCTTC
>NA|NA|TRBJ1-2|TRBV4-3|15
CASSQDWKRNYGYTF
TGCGCCAGCAGCCAAGATTGGAAAAGAAACTATGGCTACACCTTC
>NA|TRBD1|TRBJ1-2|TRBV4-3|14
CASSQRTGPYGYTF
TGCGCCAGCAGCCAAAGGACAGGGCCCTATGGCTACACCTTC
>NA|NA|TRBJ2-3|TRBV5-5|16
CASSLRVRPLTDTQYF
TGTGCCAGCAGCCTTCGGGTCCGGCCTTTGACGGATACGCAGTATTTT
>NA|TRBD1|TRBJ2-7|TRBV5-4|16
CASSLGPEQGAYEQYF
TGTGCCAGCAGCTTAGGCCCAGAACAGGGGGCTTACGAGCAGTACTTC